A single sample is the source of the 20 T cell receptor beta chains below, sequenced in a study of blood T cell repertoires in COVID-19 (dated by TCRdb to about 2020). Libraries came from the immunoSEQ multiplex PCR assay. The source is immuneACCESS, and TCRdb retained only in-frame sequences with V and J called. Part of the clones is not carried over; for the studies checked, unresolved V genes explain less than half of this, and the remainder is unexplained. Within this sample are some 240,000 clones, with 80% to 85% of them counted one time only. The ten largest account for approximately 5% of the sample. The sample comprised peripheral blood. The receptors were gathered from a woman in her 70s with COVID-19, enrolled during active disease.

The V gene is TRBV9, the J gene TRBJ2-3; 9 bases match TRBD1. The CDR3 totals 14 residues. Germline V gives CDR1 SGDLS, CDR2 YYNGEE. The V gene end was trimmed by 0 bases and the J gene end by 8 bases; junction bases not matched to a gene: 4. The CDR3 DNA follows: TGTGCCAGCAGCGTAGCCCTGACAGGGGGTACGCAGTATTTT. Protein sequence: CASSVALTGGTQYF.

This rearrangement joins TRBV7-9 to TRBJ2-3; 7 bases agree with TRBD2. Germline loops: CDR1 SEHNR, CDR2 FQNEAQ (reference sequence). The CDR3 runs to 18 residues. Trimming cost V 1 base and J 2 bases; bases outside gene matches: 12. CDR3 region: CASSLVGGGSLNTDTQYF. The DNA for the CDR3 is TGTGCCAGCAGCTTAGTAGGAGGCGGGAGCCTCAACACAGATACGCAGTATTTT.

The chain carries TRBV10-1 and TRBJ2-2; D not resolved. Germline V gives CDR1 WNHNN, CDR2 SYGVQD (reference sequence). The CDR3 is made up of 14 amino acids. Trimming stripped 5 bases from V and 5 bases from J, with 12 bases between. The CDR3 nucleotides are TGCGCCAGCAGTAACGTTAGATGGACCGGGGAGCTGTTTTTT. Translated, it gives CASSNVRWTGELFF.

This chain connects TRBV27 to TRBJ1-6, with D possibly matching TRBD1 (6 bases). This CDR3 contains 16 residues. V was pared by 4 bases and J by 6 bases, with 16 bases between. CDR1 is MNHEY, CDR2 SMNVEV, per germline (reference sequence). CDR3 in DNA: TGTGCCAGCAGTTGGCTCACAGGGAAGGCTAATTCACCCCTCCACTTT. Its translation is CASSWLTGKANSPLHF.

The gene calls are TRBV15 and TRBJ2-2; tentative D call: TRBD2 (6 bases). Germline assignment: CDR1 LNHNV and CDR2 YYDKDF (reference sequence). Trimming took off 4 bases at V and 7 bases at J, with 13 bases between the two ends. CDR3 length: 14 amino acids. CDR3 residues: CATSNGGRSGELFF. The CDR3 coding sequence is TGTGCCACCAGCAATGGAGGGAGGAGCGGGGAGCTGTTTTTT.

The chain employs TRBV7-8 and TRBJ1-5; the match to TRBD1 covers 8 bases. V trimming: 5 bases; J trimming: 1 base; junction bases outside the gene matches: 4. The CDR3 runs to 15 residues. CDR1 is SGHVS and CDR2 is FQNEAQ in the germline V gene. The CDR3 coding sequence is TGTGCCAGCAGCCCAGGGGGCAGAAGCAATCAGCCCCAGCATTTT. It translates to CASSPGGRSNQPQHF. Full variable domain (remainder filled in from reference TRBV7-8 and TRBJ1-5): GAGVSQSPRYKVAKRGQDVALRCDPISGHVSLFWYQQALGQGPEFLTYFQNEAQLDKSGLPSDRFFAERPEGSVSTLKIQRTQQEDSAVYLCASSPGGRSNQPQHFGDGTRLSIL.

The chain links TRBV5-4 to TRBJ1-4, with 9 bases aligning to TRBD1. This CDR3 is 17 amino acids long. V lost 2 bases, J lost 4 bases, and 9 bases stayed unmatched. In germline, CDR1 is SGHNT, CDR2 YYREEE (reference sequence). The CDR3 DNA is TGTGCCAGCAGCTTCGATAACAGGGGGCTTGGTAATGAAAAACTGTTTTTT. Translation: CASSFDNRGLGNEKLFF.

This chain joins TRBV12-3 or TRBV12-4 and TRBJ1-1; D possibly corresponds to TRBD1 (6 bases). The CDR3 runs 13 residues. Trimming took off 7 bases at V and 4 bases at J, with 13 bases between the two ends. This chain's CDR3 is CASTIQGFTEAFF. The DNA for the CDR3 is TGTGCCAGCACCATACAGGGTTTCACTGAAGCTTTCTTT.

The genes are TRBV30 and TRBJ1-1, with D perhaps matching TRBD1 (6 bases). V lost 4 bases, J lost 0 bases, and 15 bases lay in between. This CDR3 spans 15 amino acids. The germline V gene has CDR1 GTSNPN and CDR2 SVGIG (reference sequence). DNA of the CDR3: TGTGCCTGGACCTGGGGGGGCGGCTTGAACACTGAAGCTTTCTTT. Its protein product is CAWTWGGGLNTEAFF. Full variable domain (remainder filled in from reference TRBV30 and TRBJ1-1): SQTIHQWPATLVQPVGSPLSLECTVEGTSNPNLYWYRQAAGRGLQLLFYSVGIGQISSEVPQNLSASRPQDRQFILSSKKLLLSDSGFYLCAWTWGGGLNTEAFFGQGTRLTVV.

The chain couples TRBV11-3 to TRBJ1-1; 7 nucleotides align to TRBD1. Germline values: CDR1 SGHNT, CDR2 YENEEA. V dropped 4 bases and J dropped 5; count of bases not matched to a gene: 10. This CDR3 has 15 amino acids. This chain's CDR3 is CASSWEQGRSTEAFF. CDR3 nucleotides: TGTGCCAGCAGCTGGGAACAGGGGAGAAGTACTGAAGCTTTCTTT.

The CDR3 nucleotides read TGTGCCAGCTTTGATACCGGGACAGCTAATCAGCCCCAGCATTTT. Translating gives CASFDTGTANQPQHF. This chain joins TRBV19 and TRBJ1-5; 7 bases line up with TRBD1. The CDR3 consists of 15 residues. V shed 9 bases and J 4 bases; nucleotides not matched to a gene: 12. Germline V gene data show CDR1 as LNHDA and CDR2 as SQIVND (reference sequence).

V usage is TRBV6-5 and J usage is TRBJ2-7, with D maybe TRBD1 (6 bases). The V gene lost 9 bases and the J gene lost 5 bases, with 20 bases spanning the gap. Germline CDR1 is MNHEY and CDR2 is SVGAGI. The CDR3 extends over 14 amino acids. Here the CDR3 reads CASTHREPQDEQYF. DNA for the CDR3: TGTGCCAGTACACACAGGGAACCCCAGGACGAGCAGTACTTC.

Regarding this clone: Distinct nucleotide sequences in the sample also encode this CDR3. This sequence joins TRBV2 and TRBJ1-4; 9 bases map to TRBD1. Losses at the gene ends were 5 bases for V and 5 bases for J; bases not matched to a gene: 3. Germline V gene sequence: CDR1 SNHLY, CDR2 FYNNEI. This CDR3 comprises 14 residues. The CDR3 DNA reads TGTGCCAGCAGTTACAGGGGGCGGAATGAAAAACTGTTTTTT. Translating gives CASSYRGRNEKLFF.

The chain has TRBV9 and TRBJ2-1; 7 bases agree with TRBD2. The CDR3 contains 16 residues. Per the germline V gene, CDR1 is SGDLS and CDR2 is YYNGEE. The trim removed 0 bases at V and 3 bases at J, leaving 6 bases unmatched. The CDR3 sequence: CASSVDLAAYYNEQFF. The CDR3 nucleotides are TGTGCCAGCAGCGTAGACCTAGCGGCCTACTACAATGAGCAGTTCTTC.

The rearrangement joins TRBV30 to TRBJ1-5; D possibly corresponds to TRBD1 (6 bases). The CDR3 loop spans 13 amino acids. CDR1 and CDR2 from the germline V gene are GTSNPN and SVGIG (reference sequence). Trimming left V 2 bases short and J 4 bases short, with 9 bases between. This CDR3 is CAWSSQGNQPQHF. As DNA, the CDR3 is TGTGCCTGGAGTTCACAGGGTAATCAGCCCCAGCATTTT.

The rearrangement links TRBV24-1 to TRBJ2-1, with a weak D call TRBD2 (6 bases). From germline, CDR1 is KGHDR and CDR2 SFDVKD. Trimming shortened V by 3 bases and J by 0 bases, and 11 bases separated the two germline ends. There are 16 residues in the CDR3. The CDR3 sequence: CATSDHLASSYNEQFF. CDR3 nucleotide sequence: TGTGCCACCAGTGATCACCTAGCGAGCTCCTACAATGAGCAGTTCTTC.

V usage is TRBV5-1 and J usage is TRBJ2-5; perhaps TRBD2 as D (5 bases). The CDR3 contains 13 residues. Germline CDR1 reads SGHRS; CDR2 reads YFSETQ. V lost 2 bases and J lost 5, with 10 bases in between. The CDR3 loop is CASSLGAGETQYF. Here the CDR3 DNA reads TGCGCCAGCAGCTTAGGCGCGGGTGAGACCCAGTACTTC.

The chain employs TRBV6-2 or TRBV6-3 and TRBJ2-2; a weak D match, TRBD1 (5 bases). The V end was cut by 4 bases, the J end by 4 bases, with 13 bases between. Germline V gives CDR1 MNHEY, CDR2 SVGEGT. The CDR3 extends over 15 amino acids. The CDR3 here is CASSSQGYGTGELFF. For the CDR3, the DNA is TGTGCCAGCAGTTCCCAGGGCTACGGCACCGGGGAGCTGTTTTTT.

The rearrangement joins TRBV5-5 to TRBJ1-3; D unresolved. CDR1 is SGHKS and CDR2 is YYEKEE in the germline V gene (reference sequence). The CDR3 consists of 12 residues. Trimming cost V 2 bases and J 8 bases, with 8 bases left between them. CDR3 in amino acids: CASSFAGDTIYF. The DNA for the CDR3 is TGTGCCAGCAGCTTCGCCGGGGACACCATATATTTT.

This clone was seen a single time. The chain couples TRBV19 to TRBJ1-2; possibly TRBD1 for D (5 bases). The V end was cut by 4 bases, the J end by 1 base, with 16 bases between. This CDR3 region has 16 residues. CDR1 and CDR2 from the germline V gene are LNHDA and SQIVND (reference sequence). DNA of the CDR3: TGTGCCAGTAGTAGAAAAAGGGACGGGAGTAACTATGGCTACACCTTC. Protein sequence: CASSRKRDGSNYGYTF.